This passage covers 12 T cell receptor beta chains from one sample sequenced in a study of T cell repertoires in cytomegalovirus infection (dated by TCRdb to about 2019). The data were produced on an Illumina HiSeq 1500. TCRdb redid the processing of the public reads, applying fastp at Q25 and MiXCR, and retained in-frame beta chains. CDR3 protein duplicates are merged, each entry listing the most common genes and DNA. The sample contains 200,000 or so distinct CDR3 sequences, roughly 30% of them found a single time. 30% to 40% of the sample comes from the top ten. Sample: PBMCs. Receptor source: a human donor in good health (CMV status not recorded). Some clones in this sample may be carry-over from other donors' samples.

The table lists this clonotype with a few counts. This chain uses TRBV24-1 with TRBJ2-7, with D tentatively TRBD1 or TRBD2 (5 bases each). Germline lookup yields CDR1 KGHDR and CDR2 SFDVKD. CDR3 length: 16 amino acids. Between the trimmed V and J ends, which lost 9 bases and 6 bases, there was a span of 26 bases. As DNA, the CDR3 is TGTGCCACCTCATGGGATTCCGGGACGGGTCGTAGCGAGCAGTACTTC. Translating it yields CATSWDSGTGRSEQYF.

The chain combines TRBV20-1 with TRBJ2-7, with TRBD2 matching 8 bases. Germline CDR1 is DFQATT and CDR2 is SNEGSKA (reference sequence). Trimming at V came to 6 bases and at J to 2 bases, leaving 6 bases not matched to a gene. The CDR3 runs 13 residues. CDR3 in amino acids: CSAKISGTYEQYF. The CDR3 coding sequence is TGCAGTGCGAAGATTAGCGGGACCTACGAGCAGTACTTC.

In this sample, this clonotype turned up a few times. This chain links TRBV3-1 with TRBJ2-1, with D tentatively TRBD2 (6 bases). The germline CDR1 and CDR2 sequences are LGHDT and YNNKEL (reference sequence). Between the trimmed V and J ends, which lost 1 base and 4 bases, there was a span of 11 bases. This CDR3 spans 15 amino acids. The CDR3 DNA follows: TGTGCCAGCAGCCAAGGCGGGGCGGCATACAATGAGCAGTTCTTC. Its translation: CASSQGGAAYNEQFF.

This clonotype was counted many times. V usage is TRBV28 and J usage is TRBJ1-1, with D unresolved. The CDR3 length is 14 residues. Germline-derived CDR1 and CDR2 are MDHEN and SYDVKM. V was trimmed by 6 bases and J by 1 base, leaving 12 bases between them. The DNA of the CDR3 is TGTGCCAGCAGGGCCCCGAGTAGGAACACTGAAGCTTTCTTT. This encodes CASRAPSRNTEAFF.

The genes are TRBV12-3 or TRBV12-4 and TRBJ1-5; 9 bases fit TRBD1. The CDR3 length is 15 residues. V lost 6 bases, J lost 7 bases, and 10 bases stayed unmatched. The CDR3 bases are TGTGCCAGCAGCCCCTCGGACAGGGGAGGGCAGCCCCAGCATTTT. Translation gives CASSPSDRGGQPQHF.

This clonotype was picked up one time. This may arise from a read error, as a much more abundant clone is one base away. The V and J genes are TRBV7-2 and TRBJ2-5, with a weak D call TRBD1 (6 bases). The germline V gene encodes CDR1 SGHTA and CDR2 FQGNSA. The CDR3 runs to 13 residues. The V end was cut by 5 bases, the J end by 9 bases, with 16 bases between. The CDR3 sequence is CASSPDSEGAQYF. CDR3 nucleotides: TGTGCCAGCAGCCCTGACAGCGAGGGGGCCCAGTACTTC.

This chain connects TRBV29-1 to TRBJ1-1; D remains unclear. Looked up from germline, CDR1 is SQVTM and CDR2 is ANQGSEA. Trimming cost V 0 bases and J 6 bases, with 8 bases left between them. CDR3 length equals 12 residues. CDR3 in DNA: TGCAGCGTTGAAGAGGGAGTCCCTGAAGCTTTCTTT. It codes for CSVEEGVPEAFF.

The chain employs TRBV20-1 and TRBJ2-5, with D possibly matching TRBD1 (6 bases). The germline V gene has CDR1 DFQATT and CDR2 SNEGSKA (reference sequence). The CDR3 covers 13 residues. The germline V and J ends were trimmed by 6 bases and 3 bases, with 14 bases remaining between them. The chain's CDR3 is CSAERAGEETQYF. The CDR3 DNA reads as TGCAGTGCGGAGAGGGCAGGGGAAGAGACCCAGTACTTC.

The chain combines TRBV6-2 or TRBV6-3 with TRBJ2-1; D unresolved. Germline V gives CDR1 MNHEY, CDR2 SVGEGT. The CDR3 consists of 11 residues. Trimming took off 4 bases at V and 9 bases at J, with 7 bases between the two ends. The CDR3 reads CASSSGFEQFF. In nucleotides, the CDR3 is TGTGCCAGCAGTTCCGGCTTTGAGCAGTTCTTC.

The genes are TRBV5-4 and TRBJ2-1; D might be TRBD1 (5 bases). With 5 bases removed from V and 5 bases from J, the gap between germline ends came to 11 bases. The CDR3 is 13 residues long. From germline, CDR1 is SGHNT and CDR2 YYREEE (reference sequence). For the CDR3, the DNA is TGTGCCAGCAGTTCCGACAGAAACAATGAGCAGTTCTTC. It is translated as CASSSDRNNEQFF.

This clonotype was picked up one time. The chain employs TRBV5-6 and TRBJ1-5; D uncertain. The CDR3 extends over 15 amino acids. V gave up 2 bases and J gave up 3 bases, with 12 bases separating them. Germline V gives CDR1 SGHDT, CDR2 YYEEEE. The CDR3 sequence is CASSFQGRVNQPQHF. Written as DNA, the CDR3 is TGTGCCAGCAGCTTTCAAGGGAGGGTCAATCAGCCCCAGCATTTT.

The chain links TRBV6-2 or TRBV6-3 to TRBJ1-1; D not resolved. V was pared by 8 bases and J by 1 base, with 20 bases between. The CDR3 contains 16 residues. The germline V gene encodes CDR1 MNHEY and CDR2 SVGEGT. As DNA, the CDR3 is TGTGCCAGCGTCCGGGGTCGGGGTAATAAGAACACTGAAGCTTTCTTT. It is translated as CASVRGRGNKNTEAFF.